The 15 T cell receptor beta chains presented below share a single source sample, sequenced in a study of cytomegalovirus exposure and HLA in healthy donors. A multiplex PCR was run with 60 Vbeta primers and 13 Jbeta primers. Sequencing was performed with immunoSEQ multiplex PCR; in TCRdb, only in-frame clones are kept and a portion is missing. The table shows roughly 130,000 clones, with roughly four fifths occurring only once. Sequencing was carried out using PBMCs. Receptors were obtained from a woman in her forties or fifties in good health and CMV-seropositive.

This sequence joins TRBV6-1 and TRBJ2-5, with D perhaps matching TRBD1 (6 bases). The better agreement between TRBJ2-7 and the DNA end casts doubt on the J call. There are 15 residues in the CDR3. Germline loops: CDR1 MNHNS, CDR2 SASEGT. CDR3 in amino acids: CASSSQGSFTYEQYF. Here the CDR3 DNA reads TGTGCCAGCAGCAGTCAGGGGTCCTTTACCTACGAGCAGTACTTC.

This chain uses TRBV5-8 with TRBJ1-5; D is unclear. This CDR3 spans 12 amino acids. V lost 4 bases to trimming and J lost 4 bases, with 6 bases between them. Looked up from germline, CDR1 is SGHTS and CDR2 is YDEGEE. The CDR3 region is CASSPFNQPQHF. DNA for the CDR3: TGTGCCAGCAGCCCGTTTAATCAGCCCCAGCATTTT.

CDR3 in DNA: TGTGCCAGCAGTTATCAGCAGGGGGCTGAAGCTTTCTTT. Encoded protein: CASSYQQGAEAFF. The J gene is TRBJ1-1, the V gene TRBV6-5; 7 nucleotides agree with TRBD1. J gave up 6 bases and V 3 bases, and 4 bases lay outside the gene matches. CDR1 is MNHEY and CDR2 is SVGAGI in the germline V gene. This CDR3 has 13 residues.

The rearrangement links TRBV7-9 to TRBJ2-2; 12 nucleotides agree with TRBD2. Per germline, CDR1 SEHNR and CDR2 FQNEAQ (reference sequence). Germline trimming cut 5 bases from V and 1 base from J; bases unmatched to any gene: 5. The CDR3 has 17 residues. The DNA for the CDR3 is TGTGCCAGCAGCGCCCTAGCGGGGGGGAGGAACACCGGGGAGCTGTTTTTT. Its translation: CASSALAGGRNTGELFF. Drawing the rest from reference TRBV7-9 and TRBJ2-2, the complete variable domain is DTGVSQNPRHKITKRGQNVTFRCDPISEHNRLYWYRQTLGQGPEFLTYFQNEAQLEKSRLLSDRFSAERPKGSFSTLEIQRTEQGDSAMYLCASSALAGGRNTGELFFGEGSRLTVL.

This clone was seen only a few times. An end of the junction differs from the germline gene, which may be a read error. Written as DNA, the CDR3 is TGTTCCAGCAGTCCCGGGGGATATGGCTACACCTTC. Translated: CSSSPGGYGYTF. The chain joins TRBV7-9 to TRBJ1-2; a weak D match, TRBD1 (5 bases). Per the germline V gene, CDR1 is SEHNR and CDR2 is FQNEAQ (reference sequence). The CDR3 sequence is 12 residues long. Supplemented by reference TRBV7-9 and TRBJ1-2, the full variable domain reads DTGVSQNPRHKITKRGQNVTFRCDPISEHNRLYWYRQTLGQGPEFLTYFQNEAQLEKSRLLSDRFSAERPKGSFSTLEIQRTEQGDSAMYLCSSSPGGYGYTFGSGTRLTVV.

V is TRBV29-1 and J is TRBJ1-1; the match to TRBD1 covers 9 bases. The J segment lost 3 bases and the V segment lost 6 bases, leaving 8 bases of the junction unmatched. This CDR3 is built from 14 residues. Germline V gene lookup returns CDR1 SQVTM and CDR2 ANQGSEA. The CDR3 DNA sequence: TGCAGCGTAACCCGGGACAGGGAACACACTGAAGCTTTCTTT. It encodes CSVTRDREHTEAFF. The complete variable domain, with remaining parts taken from reference TRBV29-1 and TRBJ1-1, reads SAVISQKPSRDICQRGTSLTIQCQVDSQVTMMFWYRQQPGQSLTLIATANQGSEATYESGFVIDKFPISRPNLTFSTLTVSNMSPEDSSIYLCSVTRDREHTEAFFGQGTRLTVV.

This chain connects TRBV5-1 to TRBJ1-2; D call uncertain. The CDR3 runs 13 residues. V was pared by 4 bases and J by 3 bases, with 10 bases between. Per the germline V gene, CDR1 is SGHRS and CDR2 is YFSETQ. The CDR3 sequence is CASSPDGDYGYTF. CDR3 coding DNA: TGCGCCAGCAGCCCGGACGGGGACTATGGCTACACCTTC.

J is TRBJ1-2 and V is TRBV6-1; 10 positions match TRBD1. V lost 6 bases to trimming and J lost 6 bases; unmatched junction nucleotides: 1. The CDR3 has 12 amino acids. The V gene's germline CDR1 is MNHNS and CDR2 SASEGT. The CDR3 nucleotides are TGTGCCAGCAGGGGGACAGGGGATGGCTACACCTTC. Amino acid sequence: CASRGTGDGYTF.

The chain joins TRBV2 to TRBJ1-4; 8 bases fit TRBD1. V was pared by 8 bases and J by 6 bases, with 14 bases of the junction left unmatched. Germline CDR1 reads SNHLY; CDR2 reads FYNNEI. The CDR3 is 16 amino acids. This chain's CDR3 is CASVEDWTGPYEKLFF. For the CDR3, the DNA is TGTGCCAGCGTCGAGGACTGGACAGGGCCTTATGAAAAACTGTTTTTT.

The sample holds a few counts of this clone. The CDR3 here is CASSYSRQNNSPLHF. The CDR3 bases are TGTGCCAGCAGTTACTCGCGGCAGAATAATTCACCCCTCCACTTT. This chain joins TRBV6-5 and TRBJ1-6; no reliable D call. V gave up 0 bases and J gave up 5 bases, with 8 bases separating them. Germline V gives CDR1 MNHEY, CDR2 SVGAGI. CDR3 length equals 15 residues.

This chain uses TRBV4-3 with TRBJ1-6; tentative D call: TRBD1 (5 bases). The CDR3 loop spans 17 amino acids. V lost 1 base and J 0 bases, leaving 10 bases between the germline ends. Germline V gene data show CDR1 as LGHNA and CDR2 as YSLEER. CDR3 nucleotide sequence: TGCGCCAGCAGCCAAGGGACATCGAGCTCCTATAATTCACCCCTCCACTTT. Translation: CASSQGTSSSYNSPLHF.

The CDR3 here is CASSKGAGPSGYTF. CDR3 nucleotides: TGTGCCAGCAGCAAAGGGGCCGGCCCTAGTGGCTACACCTTC. This sequence joins TRBV6-5 and TRBJ1-2; possible D gene TRBD1, 5 bases. This CDR3 comprises 14 residues. Per the germline V gene, CDR1 is MNHEY and CDR2 is SVGAGI. V gave up 6 bases and J gave up 7 bases, with 18 bases separating them.

V usage is TRBV29-1 and J usage is TRBJ1-1; D perhaps matches TRBD1 (5 bases). This CDR3 has 12 residues. Trimming took off 5 bases at V and 4 bases at J, with 11 bases between the two ends. Germline V gene sequence: CDR1 SQVTM, CDR2 ANQGSEA. The CDR3 here is CSVLTGLTEAFF. DNA of the CDR3: TGCAGCGTTCTAACAGGTCTCACTGAAGCTTTCTTT.

This chain joins TRBV5-4 and TRBJ2-3; TRBD2 aligns across 10 bases. CDR1 is SGHNT, CDR2 YYREEE, per germline (reference sequence). J lost 0 bases, V lost 2 bases, and 9 bases had no gene match. CDR3 length equals 18 residues. The CDR3 sequence: CASSFPGLAGESTDTQYF. CDR3 bases: TGTGCCAGCAGCTTTCCGGGGCTAGCGGGGGAAAGCACAGATACGCAGTATTTT.

This clone appeared a few times. The chain has TRBV7-2 and TRBJ2-1, with D maybe TRBD2 (5 bases). V lost 0 bases to trimming and J lost 9 bases, with 12 bases between them. Germline V gene data show CDR1 as SGHTA and CDR2 as FQGNSA. This CDR3 is 14 amino acids long. This chain's CDR3 is CASSLARGLCEQFF. The CDR3 nucleotides read TGTGCCAGCAGCTTAGCCCGGGGTCTCTGTGAGCAGTTCTTC.